What follows describes a single T cell receptor (beta chain). Its antigen remains unidentified. TCRdb's copy holds only in-frame clones and misses some; the assay was immunoSEQ multiplex PCR. The sample records hundreds of thousands of clones, about 95% being singletons. These data originate in a study of shared clonotypes between healthy human individuals. Naive CD8 cells, CD45RO-negative and positively selected for CCR7, excluded terminally differentiated effector memory CD45RA+ cells. CDR3 length: 12 amino acids. The V and J ends lost 2 bases and 8 bases respectively, with 9 bases between them. From germline, CDR1 is MDHEN and CDR2 SYDVKM. Study-wide results and limits: Naive subsets, compared against memory subsets, generally had larger estimated richness values. Several donors shared approximately 5% of their naive CD4 clonotypes.

This TCR was sampled from a woman aged 25-40 years in good health. Sequencing input: naive CD8+ T cells sorted from blood. The chain recombines TRBV28 with TRBJ1-2, with D unclear. The CDR3 loop reads CASSLGQKGYTF. The CDR3, as DNA: TGTGCCAGCAGTTTAGGGCAGAAAGGCTACACCTTC.